This TCR beta chain was profiled in a study of T cell responses to AZD1222 COVID-19 vaccine. Findings and caveats of the study: The repertoires were collected only after the peak T cell response.

Germline V CDR1 and CDR2: MNHEY, SMNVEV (reference sequence). This CDR3 spans 13 amino acids. V lost 4 bases, J lost 9 bases, and 16 bases lay in between. Turning to this clone: Its target is not known.

Sequencing used immunoSEQ multiplex PCR; TCRdb keeps in-frame clones, though not all of them. The sample contains 100,000 or so clones, roughly 89% of which appear only once. Source: peripheral blood, taken on day 0 of AZD1222 vaccination. The gene calls are TRBV27 and TRBJ2-7, with D possibly matching TRBD1 (6 bases). This clonotype originated in an adult in good health. CDR3 region: CASSSRTGIGQYF. CDR3 nucleotide sequence: TGTGCCAGCAGTTCGAGAACAGGGATAGGGCAGTACTTC.